Listed below are T cell receptor beta chains from one sample, sequenced in a study of T cells in Graves' hyperthyroidism and ophthalmopathy. TCRdb re-called the multiplex PCR reads through MiXCR, storing one row per CDR3 protein. The sample holds around 390,000 distinct CDR3 sequences, approximately 14% seen once. The sample comprised blood. The source of these receptors is a woman between 25 and 40 years old with Graves' ophthalmopathy. Each CDR3 is given with its conserved first and last residue. Each record gives: D gene, V gene, J gene, clone size, CDR3 protein, CDR3 DNA. D genes are given only for firm matches. For some rows the clone size is stated as once, few or many, or as a class when expanded; others skip it.

TRBD1	TRBV6-5	TRBJ1-2	many	CASSYFGQGANYGYTF	TGTGCCAGCAGTTACTTCGGACAGGGAGCTAACTATGGCTACACCTTC
TRBD2	TRBV2	TRBJ2-3	many	CASFLVLAGTQYF	TGTGCCAGCTTCCTAGTGCTAGCGGGGACGCAGTATTTT
NA	TRBV2	TRBJ1-4	many	CASNRDTNEKLFF	TGTGCCAGCAACCGGGACACCAATGAAAAACTGTTTTTT
NA	TRBV7-9	TRBJ2-1	many	CASSLERLGPSSNNEQFF	TGTGCCAGCAGCTTAGAGCGTCTGGGTCCTAGTTCCAACAATGAGCAGTTCTTC
TRBD1	TRBV2	TRBJ2-5	many	CASSRDSLGKETQYF	TGTGCCAGCAGTCGGGACAGTTTAGGGAAAGAGACCCAGTACTTC
NA	TRBV7-2	TRBJ1-5	few	CASSHGGSQPQHF	TGTGCCAGCAGCCACGGGGGGAGTCAGCCCCAGCATTTT
NA	TRBV5-5	TRBJ1-2	many	CASTGSMVNGYTF	TGTGCCAGCACAGGGTCGATGGTGAATGGCTACACCTTC
TRBD2	TRBV20-1	TRBJ2-2	many	CSARDRTSGTGELFF	TGCAGTGCTAGAGATAGGACTAGCGGCACCGGGGAGCTGTTTTTT
NA	TRBV5-6	TRBJ2-7	many	CASSSRLIPTYEQYF	TGTGCCAGCAGTTCCCGACTGATACCAACCTACGAGCAGTACTTC
NA	TRBV4-1	TRBJ1-4	few	CASSPGPLKEKLFF	TGCGCCAGCAGCCCGGGACCTCTGAAGGAAAAACTGTTTTTT
TRBD2	TRBV19	TRBJ2-6	many	CASTSGGASGANVLTF	TGTGCCAGCACTAGCGGGGGGGCGTCAGGGGCCAACGTCCTGACTTTC
NA	TRBV7-2	TRBJ2-3	many	CASSLDRVTSDTQYF	TGTGCCAGCAGCTTAGACAGGGTTACATCAGATACGCAGTATTTT
NA	TRBV12-3/TRBV12-4	TRBJ2-7	many	CASSLSGAYEQYF	TGTGCCAGCAGTTTGTCGGGGGCCTACGAGCAGTACTTC
NA	TRBV9	TRBJ2-4	NA	CASSDQTGAGLIQYF	TGTGCCAGCAGCGACCAGACAGGAGCGGGCCTCATTCAGTACTTC
NA	TRBV7-2	TRBJ1-2	many	CASSLPGTERYGYTF	TGTGCCAGCAGCCTTCCCGGGACGGAACGTTATGGCTACACCTTC
TRBD1	TRBV12-3/TRBV12-4	TRBJ2-7	many	CASSLSGTARLTYEQYF	TGTGCCAGCAGTTTATCCGGGACAGCCCGGTTGACTTACGAGCAGTACTTC
NA	TRBV20-1	TRBJ1-6	many	CSATLGQNSPLHF	TGCAGTGCTACCTTGGGGCAGAATTCACCCCTCCACTTT
NA	TRBV20-1	TRBJ2-5	many	CSLESRGGETQYF	TGCAGTCTAGAGAGTAGGGGGGGAGAGACCCAGTACTTC
NA	TRBV5-6	TRBJ1-6	NA	CASRGRGVNSPLHF	TGTGCCAGCAGGGGGCGAGGAGTCAATTCACCCCTCCACTTT
NA	TRBV20-1	TRBJ2-3	many	CSATLRLGSTDTQYF	TGCAGTGCTACCCTCCGCCTAGGGAGCACAGATACGCAGTATTTT
TRBD2	TRBV20-1	TRBJ2-4	many	CSATGGGAEAKNIQYF	TGCAGTGCGACGGGCGGGGGGGCGGAAGCCAAAAACATTCAGTACTTC
TRBD2	TRBV10-3	TRBJ2-2	few	CAISAGTSGRSTGELFF	TGTGCCATCAGTGCTGGGACTAGCGGACGCTCCACCGGGGAGCTGTTTTTT
NA	TRBV20-1	TRBJ2-3	once	CSARGRGRGVTDTQYF	TGCAGTGCTAGGGGGAGGGGGCGGGGCGTCACAGATACGCAGTATTTT
NA	TRBV19	TRBJ1-3	NA	CASRGGVAGNTICF	TGTGCCAGCCGAGGCGGCGTAGCTGGAAACACCATATGTTTT
NA	TRBV18	TRBJ2-6	many	CASSRLTASSGANVLTF	TGTGCCAGCTCACGACTGACAGCAAGCTCTGGGGCCAACGTCCTGACTTTC
NA	TRBV20-1	TRBJ2-5	many	CSARVVETQYF	TGCAGTGCTAGAGTTGTAGAGACCCAGTACTTC
TRBD1	TRBV10-3	TRBJ2-7	NA	CATTGTGQYEQYF	TGTGCCACCACCGGGACAGGGCAGTACGAGCAGTACTTC
TRBD2	TRBV6-1	TRBJ2-1	many	CASRTGGAYNEQFF	TGTGCCAGCAGGACCGGGGGGGCCTACAATGAGCAGTTCTTC
NA	TRBV20-1	TRBJ2-1	many	CSAWGVGGDPEYNEQFF	TGCAGTGCCTGGGGTGTAGGGGGGGACCCGGAATACAATGAGCAGTTCTTC
NA	TRBV18	TRBJ1-2	many	CASSPTGSSNYGYTF	TGTGCCAGCTCACCAACAGGGTCCTCTAACTATGGCTACACCTTC
TRBD1	TRBV15	TRBJ2-2	few	CATSSDKTGVITGELFF	TGTGCCACCAGCAGCGATAAGACAGGGGTGATCACCGGGGAGCTGTTTTTT
NA	TRBV3-1	TRBJ1-2	many	CASSLPVGGPNGYTF	TGTGCCAGCAGCCTTCCTGTTGGGGGGCCAAATGGCTACACCTTC
NA	TRBV27	TRBJ2-1	many	CASSLGLGGPAYNEQFF	TGTGCCAGCAGTTTAGGTTTGGGGGGGCCAGCCTACAATGAGCAGTTCTTC
TRBD1	TRBV5-6	TRBJ2-7	NA	CASSPGQGLSSYEQYF	TGTGCCAGCAGCCCCGGACAGGGGCTAAGCTCCTACGAGCAGTACTTC
TRBD1	TRBV7-6	TRBJ2-3	NA	CASSAGQGRTDTQYF	TGTGCCAGCAGCGCAGGACAGGGGAGGACAGATACGCAGTATTTT
TRBD2	TRBV20-1	TRBJ2-1	NA	CSAPSRLAGDNEQFF	TGCAGTGCTCCGAGTCGTTTAGCGGGGGACAATGAGCAGTTCTTC
NA	TRBV11-3	TRBJ2-1	many	CASSRAGTIYNEQFF	TGTGCCAGCAGCCGCGCCGGGACAATTTACAATGAGCAGTTCTTC
NA	TRBV14	TRBJ2-5	NA	CASSQEGPQYF	TGTGCCAGCAGCCAAGAAGGGCCCCAGTACTTC
TRBD1	TRBV4-1	TRBJ1-1	many	CASSGRDRPLPTEAFF	TGCGCCAGCAGCGGGCGGGACAGGCCCTTGCCCACTGAAGCTTTCTTT
TRBD2	TRBV6-1	TRBJ2-5	many	CASRGNRSGRIETQYF	TGTGCCAGCAGGGGTAACCGTAGCGGGCGGATCGAGACCCAGTACTTC
NA	TRBV11-1	TRBJ2-1	many	CASSLVGDDEQFF	TGTGCCAGCAGCTTAGTGGGAGACGATGAGCAGTTCTTC
NA	TRBV30	TRBJ2-7	many	CAAGQTTYEQYF	TGTGCGGCGGGACAGACTACCTACGAGCAGTACTTC
NA	TRBV6-1	TRBJ1-1	few	CASSLNSISTEAFF	TGTGCCAGCAGTCTTAACAGCATAAGCACTGAAGCTTTCTTT
NA	TRBV25-1	TRBJ1-1	many	CASSERGYRESSSLGPNTEAFF	TGTGCCAGCAGTGAAAGGGGATACAGGGAAAGTTCCTCTTTGGGTCCAAACACTGAAGCTTTCTTT
TRBD2	TRBV20-1	TRBJ2-1	NA	CGARDLGAGGYNEQFF	TGCGGTGCTAGGGACCTTGGAGCGGGGGGTTACAATGAGCAGTTCTTC
NA	TRBV20-1	TRBJ1-5	many	CSARVPGRGNQPQHF	TGCAGTGCTAGAGTGCCAGGGCGAGGCAATCAGCCCCAGCATTTT
NA	TRBV11-3	TRBJ1-1	NA	CASSSDLGVEAFF	TGTGCCAGCAGCTCGGACCTCGGGGTTGAAGCTTTCTTT
NA	TRBV27	TRBJ2-7	many	CASSPSIFWYEQYF	TGTGCCAGCAGTCCCTCGATTTTCTGGTACGAGCAGTACTTC
NA	TRBV29-1	TRBJ2-7	few	CSGKGVNSYEQYF	TGCAGCGGTAAGGGGGTTAACTCCTACGAGCAGTACTTC
NA	TRBV19	TRBJ2-5	few	CASSISLEETQYF	TGTGCCAGTAGTATAAGTCTAGAAGAGACCCAGTACTTC
NA	TRBV15	TRBJ2-4	many	CATSSVLDPKENIQYF	TGTGCCACCAGCAGCGTGTTGGACCCAAAGGAAAACATTCAGTACTTC
TRBD1	TRBV6-1	TRBJ2-7	many	CASSHRTGQTSYEQYF	TGTGCCAGCAGCCACCGGACGGGACAGACCTCCTACGAGCAGTACTTC
NA	TRBV7-8	TRBJ1-6	many	CASSLGPDGSPLHF	TGTGCCAGCAGCTTAGGCCCTGACGGTTCACCCCTCCACTTT
NA	TRBV20-1	TRBJ1-1	NA	CSARQRNTEAFF	TGCAGTGCTAGACAGAGGAACACTGAAGCTTTCTTT